The 19 T cell receptor beta chains below all came from one sample that was sequenced in a study of T cell responses to AZD1222 COVID-19 vaccine. Profiling relied on immunoSEQ multiplex PCR, and the TCRdb table lists in-frame clones only, not all of them. The table includes around 120,000 clones, 92% detected once. The material was peripheral blood, obtained 28 days after the second AZD1222 dose. The receptor set was obtained from an adult who received the AZD1222 COVID-19 vaccine.

The chain uses TRBV14 and TRBJ2-7; D may correspond to TRBD1 or TRBD2 (5 bases each). Germline-derived CDR1 and CDR2 are SGHDN and FVKESK. Trimming took 3 bases from V and 9 from J, leaving 15 bases between them. The CDR3 consists of 13 residues. In nucleotides, the CDR3 is TGTGCCAGCAGCCAGACAAACGGGGCGAGGCAGTACTTC. This translates into CASSQTNGARQYF. Using reference TRBV14 and TRBJ2-7 for the parts outside the CDR3, the full variable domain is EAGVTQFPSHSVIEKGQTVTLRCDPISGHDNLYWYRRVMGKEIKFLLHFVKESKQDESGMPNNRFLAERTGGTYSTLKVQPAELEDSGVYFCASSQTNGARQYFGPGTRLTVT.

J is TRBJ2-2 and V is TRBV14; D possibly corresponds to TRBD2 (5 bases). Germline CDR1 is SGHDN and CDR2 is FVKESK. V lost 3 bases to trimming and J lost 7 bases, with 18 bases between them. The CDR3 loop spans 16 amino acids. The CDR3 here is CASSQGVGTFDGELFF. The CDR3 bases are TGTGCCAGCAGCCAGGGAGTCGGCACATTCGACGGGGAGCTGTTTTTT.

The rearrangement joins TRBV6-5 to TRBJ1-1, with D tentatively TRBD1 (5 bases). The CDR3 has 15 amino acids. The V gene lost 6 bases and the J gene lost 0 bases, with 14 bases spanning the gap. Per germline, CDR1 MNHEY and CDR2 SVGAGI. The CDR3 sequence: CASSDAGHMNTEAFF. DNA for the CDR3: TGTGCCAGCAGCGACGCCGGACACATGAACACTGAAGCTTTCTTT.

The chain employs TRBV7-6 and TRBJ2-7; D uncertain. Per germline, CDR1 SGHVS and CDR2 FNYEAQ. V was shortened by 0 bases and J by 1 base, with 7 bases between the two germline ends. The CDR3 loop spans 14 amino acids. The CDR3 DNA follows: TGTGCCAGCAGCTTAGCGGCAGCGTCCTACGAGCAGTACTTC. It translates to CASSLAAASYEQYF.

This sequence joins TRBV28 and TRBJ2-7; D ambiguous. CDR1 is MDHEN, CDR2 SYDVKM, per germline. With 6 bases removed from V and 2 bases from J, the gap between germline ends came to 11 bases. CDR3 length equals 13 residues. This CDR3 is CASSLAPTYEQYF. CDR3 nucleotide sequence: TGTGCCAGCAGCCTGGCACCAACCTACGAGCAGTACTTC.

This rearrangement joins TRBV27 to TRBJ1-6; D gene uncertain. This CDR3 comprises 15 residues. Germline assignment: CDR1 MNHEY and CDR2 SMNVEV (reference sequence). Trimming stripped 3 bases from V and 9 bases from J, with 15 bases between. Written as DNA, the CDR3 is TGTGCCAGCAGTTTCGGCCAGGTGGAAGGTTCACCCCTCCACTTT. Its translation is CASSFGQVEGSPLHF.

The V call is TRBV7-9, the J call TRBJ2-6; D not certain. The germline gives CDR1 SEHNR, CDR2 FQNEAQ (reference sequence). V lost 6 bases and J lost 4, with 22 bases in between. This CDR3 has 18 amino acids. CDR3 DNA sequence: TGTGCCAGCAGTCGTGGGCAGGAGTACATCTCCGGGGCCAACGTCCTGACTTTC. As protein: CASSRGQEYISGANVLTF. The full variable domain, in which reference TRBV7-9 and TRBJ2-6 provide the parts outside the CDR3, is DTGVSQNPRHKITKRGQNVTFRCDPISEHNRLYWYRQTLGQGPEFLTYFQNEAQLEKSRLLSDRFSAERPKGSFSTLEIQRTEQGDSAMYLCASSRGQEYISGANVLTFGAGSRLTVL.

This chain joins TRBV5-1 and TRBJ1-1, with TRBD1 matching 8 bases. The CDR3 sequence is 17 residues long. The V gene end was trimmed by 0 bases and the J gene end by 6 bases; junction bases not matched to a gene: 13. The V gene's germline CDR1 is SGHRS and CDR2 YFSETQ. The CDR3 loop is CASSLALSRQGRAEAFF. The CDR3 region has the DNA TGCGCCAGCAGCTTGGCCCTCTCCCGACAGGGGAGGGCTGAAGCTTTCTTT.

This clone was found a few times. The V and J genes are TRBV27 and TRBJ2-1; possible D gene TRBD2, 5 bases. Germline V gene data show CDR1 as MNHEY and CDR2 as SMNVEV (reference sequence). Between the trimmed V and J ends, which lost 2 bases and 2 bases, there was a span of 10 bases. CDR3 length: 15 amino acids. DNA for the CDR3: TGTGCCAGCAGTTTAGGGGAGAGCCCCTACAATGAGCAGTTCTTC. This gives the protein CASSLGESPYNEQFF.

The V gene is TRBV9, the J gene TRBJ2-1; D possibly corresponds to TRBD2 (5 bases). Trimming stripped 0 bases from V and 8 bases from J, with 12 bases between. Germline-derived CDR1 and CDR2 are SGDLS and YYNGEE. CDR3 size: 14 residues. CDR3 amino acids: CASSVEGSKDEQFF. For the CDR3, the DNA is TGTGCCAGCAGCGTAGAAGGGAGCAAGGATGAGCAGTTCTTC.

J is TRBJ1-2 and V is TRBV11-2; unclear D gene. V was cut by 5 bases and J by 8 bases, with 12 bases left in between. The CDR3 covers 12 residues. CDR1 and CDR2 (germline): SGHAT, FQNNGV. CDR3 loop: CASSPRRGGYTF. The CDR3 DNA reads TGTGCCAGCAGCCCTCGGCGCGGAGGCTACACCTTC.

This chain links TRBV27 with TRBJ2-3, with no clear D. This CDR3 comprises 15 residues. The V gene lost 4 bases and the J gene lost 2 bases, with 13 bases spanning the gap. The germline CDR1 and CDR2 sequences are MNHEY and SMNVEV (reference sequence). CDR3 protein: CASSSLTFLTDTQYF. CDR3 sequence (DNA): TGTGCCAGCAGTTCGCTGACCTTCCTCACAGATACGCAGTATTTT.

The chain has TRBV4-1 and TRBJ1-5; 7 bases line up with TRBD1. After removal of 4 bases from V and 3 bases from J, the junction contained 9 bases not matched to a gene. Germline values: CDR1 MGHRA, CDR2 YSYEKL. The CDR3 covers 16 residues. For the CDR3, the DNA is TGCGCCAGCAGCCCGTTACCAGGGGGTTACAATCAGCCCCAGCATTTT. It specifies CASSPLPGGYNQPQHF.

CDR3 DNA: TGTGCCAGCAGCCCAGAACCAGGGTGGGGCACAGATACGCAGTATTTT. Translating gives CASSPEPGWGTDTQYF. The J gene is TRBJ2-3, the V gene TRBV7-6; D might be TRBD1 (5 bases). Germline V gene sequence: CDR1 SGHVS, CDR2 FNYEAQ. The CDR3 contains 16 residues. With 5 bases removed from V and 1 base from J, the gap between germline ends came to 16 bases.

V usage is TRBV6-1 and J usage is TRBJ2-7, with 8 bases matching TRBD2. J was trimmed by 3 bases and V by 2 bases; bases with no gene match: 0. This CDR3 is 13 amino acids long. The germline CDR1 and CDR2 sequences are MNHNS and SASEGT. The CDR3 protein is CASSESGSYEQYF. The CDR3 coding sequence is TGTGCCAGCAGTGAAAGCGGGAGCTACGAGCAGTACTTC.

The rearrangement joins TRBV28 to TRBJ1-6; 8 bases align to TRBD1. The germline V gene encodes CDR1 MDHEN and CDR2 SYDVKM. This CDR3 has 17 amino acids. V gave up 6 bases and J gave up 9 bases; unmatched junction bases: 16. The CDR3 DNA reads as TGTGCCAGCAGGCCAGACAGGGGAGGGACAGCTAGTTCACCCCTCCACTTT. Translated: CASRPDRGGTASSPLHF.

The V gene is TRBV28, the J gene TRBJ2-1; D possibly matches TRBD1 or TRBD2 (6 bases each). V shed 5 bases and J shed 4 bases, with 15 bases lying between them. CDR1 and CDR2 from the germline V gene are MDHEN and SYDVKM. The CDR3 is 15 amino acids. The CDR3 bases are TGTGCCAGCAGTACCGGGGGCGCATCATACAATGAGCAGTTCTTC. This gives the protein CASSTGGASYNEQFF.

The rearrangement uses TRBV6-1 and TRBJ1-2; tentative D call: TRBD1 (5 bases). This CDR3 comprises 14 residues. V lost 2 bases and J lost 7, with 14 bases in between. Germline values: CDR1 MNHNS, CDR2 SASEGT. The CDR3 loop is CASSELRSGSGYTF. The CDR3 region has the DNA TGTGCCAGCAGTGAACTTCGGTCAGGGAGTGGCTACACCTTC.

This rearrangement joins TRBV19 to TRBJ2-7, with TRBD1 matching over 11 bases. The V and J ends lost 2 bases and 4 bases, in that order; junction bases with no gene match: 4. Germline V lookup: CDR1 LNHDA, CDR2 SQIVND (reference sequence). The CDR3 consists of 15 residues. CDR3 coding DNA: TGTGCCAGTAGTATACCGGGACAGGGGGTATACGAGCAGTACTTC. Its protein product is CASSIPGQGVYEQYF.